Listed below are T cell receptor beta chains from one sample, sequenced in a study of shared clonotypes between healthy human individuals. This table comes from immunoSEQ multiplex PCR, and its TCRdb copy is limited to in-frame clones, with some not included. The sample has approximately 1,500,000 clones, roughly 97% seen once. Sequenced sample: naive CD4+ T cells sorted from blood. Receptor source: a man aged 25-45 years in good health. The CDR3 runs from the conserved cysteine through the conserved F or W.

CASSGGQGGYNEQFF	TRBV9	TRBJ2-1
CASSSIAWDNEQFF	TRBV11-2	TRBJ2-1
CASSLAGSGEQYF	TRBV11-2	TRBJ2-7
CASSVGVRGQPQHF	TRBV9	TRBJ1-5
CSPDRGPQETQYF	TRBV29-1	TRBJ2-5
CASSLATYNEQFF	TRBV11-3	TRBJ2-1
CASHRTGEYEQYF	TRBV6-1	TRBJ2-7
CANSGSVYDTEAFF	TRBV7-9	TRBJ1-1
CASKRRTSGSTDTQYF	TRBV5-4	TRBJ2-3
CASSGAGEGEKLFF	TRBV5-4	TRBJ1-4
CSVSSGHEQFF	TRBV29-1	TRBJ2-1
CASSLLRGSVAEAFF	TRBV27	TRBJ1-1
CAWSVGRETQYF	TRBV30	TRBJ2-5
CASSPGTGGVETQYF	TRBV27	TRBJ2-5
CASSDYGPDTQYF	TRBV10-1	TRBJ2-3
CASSWDSSYEQYF	TRBV2	TRBJ2-7
CASSPPGVWENTDTQYF	TRBV7-2	TRBJ2-3
CASSYSVAGENEQFF	TRBV6-5	TRBJ2-1
CASSRDGGDTEAFF	TRBV5-1	TRBJ1-1
CASSLEGFGANVLTF	TRBV5-4	TRBJ2-6
CASHPPGLAGAGELFF	TRBV7-9	TRBJ2-2
CAISESGQLLPQYF	TRBV10-3	TRBJ2-5
CASSELAGSASGELFF	TRBV14	TRBJ2-2
CASSFGAGTDTQYF	TRBV28	TRBJ2-3
CASSQNRGLSYEQYF	TRBV4-3	TRBJ2-7
CASKIQGNQETQYF	TRBV6-6	TRBJ2-5
CASSELGGSGNTIYF	TRBV6-1	TRBJ1-3
CASSESTAGNQPQHF	TRBV25-1	TRBJ1-5
CASSKGGLTEQFF	TRBV21-1	TRBJ2-1
CASSSGPGYPYEQYF	TRBV19	TRBJ2-7
CASSEVGTITGELFF	TRBV25-1	TRBJ2-2
CASSNREDEQYF	TRBV18	TRBJ2-7
CASSFGPAGGYEQFF	TRBV5-6	TRBJ2-1
CASRQVSPYEQYF	TRBV6-5	TRBJ2-7
CASSLLGKDTGELFF	TRBV28	TRBJ2-2
CASSVGQVYPYGYTF	TRBV9	TRBJ1-2
CASRYSPLETQYF	TRBV6-5	TRBJ2-5
CASSEPRAGPRDGYTF	TRBV10-2	TRBJ1-2
CSARDLGEQYF	TRBV20-1	TRBJ2-7
CASSLAGADTEAFF	TRBV7-9	TRBJ1-1
CASSVGVFSGNTIYF	TRBV9	TRBJ1-3
CASSVEGGGETQYF	TRBV9	TRBJ2-5
CASSSKNRGNTIYF	TRBV7-2	TRBJ1-3
CASSMIATTDTQYF	TRBV19	TRBJ2-3
CASSPPGTSGSSYEQYF	TRBV18	TRBJ2-7